This T cell receptor beta chain was sequenced for a study of identical twins (dated by TCRdb to about 2016). Background for the entire study: The study deep-sequenced TCR alpha and beta repertoires from monozygotic twins, unrelated adults of various ages and cord blood to test whether fetal clonotypes persist. Replicate twin experiments were performed at different times using different library preparation protocols to rule out contamination. Overall results and qualifications from the work: Invariant T cells such as MAIT and iNKT could partly confound zero-insertion analyses, though diverse VJ usage argued against this for most clonotypes. Out-of-frame TCR alpha sequences shared between twins showed an excess of low generation-probability sequences compared with coincidental sharing between unrelated individuals. Because the same donors could not be followed over many years, the conclusions depended on cross-sectional statistical analysis. In monozygotic twins, recombination models systematically underestimated out-of-frame TCR alpha sharing, but the models matched the sharing seen between unrelated individuals. Excess twin sharing in beta out-of-frame sequences was weaker because fewer shared sequences lowered the signal-to-noise ratio. Fewer insertions were carried by abundant cord blood beta clonotypes; a weaker similar trend was observed in young adult naive repertoires, while no such trend was observed in memory repertoires.

The library relied on 5' RACE. These reads were obtained on an Illumina HiSeq 2000. Template switching added a universal primer binding site, and the final cDNA carried a unique molecular identifier that allowed TCR cDNA molecules to be counted accurately. Specific primers in the conserved constant-segment region were used to synthesize first-strand cDNA for TCR alpha and beta chains. Each cDNA library was double barcoded, with a SMART-Mk sample barcode plus Illumina barcodes, to control for contamination. Two successive PCR steps introduced TruSeq adapter sequences along with Illumina sample barcodes. TCR alpha and beta cDNA libraries were sequenced on the Illumina HiSeq platform with custom primers. Under the source paper's analysis protocol: MiGEC processed the raw reads to extract unique molecular identifiers, while MiXCR was used to determine the CDR3 positions. Recombination models were inferred per individual with the repgenHMM and IGoR tools using an EM algorithm. Shared clonotypes were analyzed with the tcR package in R, and sharing was normalized by the product of cloneset sizes. To study raw recombination without the effects of thymic and clonal selection, out-of-frame nonproductive sequences were analyzed. TCRdb trimmed public reads at Q25 via fastp, called clones via MiXCR and kept in-frame beta chains. Entries are consolidated by CDR3 protein sequence, retaining the most common genes and DNA. The V and J calls come from TCRdb's annotation, not from the publication. The sample includes approximately 550,000 distinct CDR3 sequences, with 20% to 25% observed a single time. Around 0.47% of the sample rests with the top ten.

Relative to germline, V is 7 bases shorter and J is 0 bases shorter, with 13 bases between their ends. The CDR3 covers 15 residues, taking in both the cysteine and the phenylalanine. Of all the DNA, just the CDR3 is kept, 45 bases in frame from base 1. CDR1 SGHVT and CDR2 SQSDAQ were looked up in the germline V gene. Only healthy Caucasian donors were included. The twin cohort comprised three pairs of female monozygotic twins, all aged about 18 to 29 years. Positive isolation kits from Invitrogen were used to isolate CD4+ and CD8+ T cell populations. A note on this clonotype: Its antigen target is currently unknown. Per-base quality was not reported, and no clone a single base away is much larger than it.

The same sample was also studied in work on yellow fever vaccine responses in identical twins. That second publication adds: According to the authors, the vaccine-induced T cell response in identical twins seemed to be partly convergent and partly specific to each individual. In identical twins, the study followed T cell clones that responded to the vaccine with precision.

The sample consisted of CD4+ T cells sorted from blood. Recombination linked TRBV7-4 to TRBJ2-1; the D gene remains uncertain. The origin of this receptor is a woman aged 18-29 years in good health. This receptor has the CDR3 CASTLRWISYNEQFF. The nucleotides read TGTGCCAGCACCCTTCGATGGATCTCCTACAATGAGCAGTTCTTC.